Listed below are T cell receptor beta chains from one sample, sequenced in a study of T cell responses to AZD1222 COVID-19 vaccine. Assay: immunoSEQ multiplex PCR; the TCRdb copy retains only in-frame clones and omits some. The sample yields around 44,000 clones, 65% to 90% seen once. Source: peripheral blood, taken 28 days after the second AZD1222 dose. All receptors come from an adult who received the AZD1222 COVID-19 vaccine. Both conserved end residues are part of each CDR3. D genes are given only for firm matches. Part of the rows lack a size; the others show once, few, many or a class for expanded clones.

j_call: TRBJ1-5
d_call: TRBD1
clone_size: .
v_call: TRBV19
cdr3_aa: CASSRQGMRRQPQHF
cdr3_nt: TGTGCCAGTAGTCGACAGGGGATGAGAAGGCAGCCCCAGCATTTT

j_call: TRBJ2-7
d_call: TRBD2
clone_size: .
v_call: TRBV28
cdr3_aa: CASSMRTSAAYEQYF
cdr3_nt: TGTGCCAGCAGTATGCGGACTAGCGCCGCCTACGAGCAGTACTTC

j_call: TRBJ1-5
d_call: .
clone_size: once
v_call: TRBV2
cdr3_aa: CASQTGQSQPQHF
cdr3_nt: TGTGCCAGCCAAACGGGGCAGAGTCAGCCCCAGCATTTT

j_call: TRBJ2-1
d_call: TRBD2
clone_size: .
v_call: TRBV7-9
cdr3_aa: CASRPSGLWEQFF
cdr3_nt: TGTGCCAGCAGGCCTAGCGGACTGTGGGAGCAGTTCTTC

j_call: TRBJ2-1
d_call: TRBD2
clone_size: few
v_call: TRBV2
cdr3_aa: CASTEGLALNEQFF
cdr3_nt: TGTGCCAGCACGGAAGGACTAGCCCTCAATGAGCAGTTCTTC

j_call: TRBJ1-1
d_call: TRBD1
clone_size: few
v_call: TRBV29-1
cdr3_aa: CSTAQGAANTEAFF
cdr3_nt: TGCAGCACCGCCCAGGGGGCGGCGAACACTGAAGCTTTCTTT

j_call: TRBJ2-1
d_call: TRBD2
clone_size: .
v_call: TRBV5-1
cdr3_aa: CASSLLAGENEQFF
cdr3_nt: TGCGCCAGCAGCTTGTTAGCGGGAGAAAATGAGCAGTTCTTC

j_call: TRBJ1-3
d_call: TRBD1
clone_size: once
v_call: TRBV19
cdr3_aa: CASSINRGSGNTIYF
cdr3_nt: TGTGCCAGTAGTATTAACAGGGGGTCTGGAAACACCATATATTTT

j_call: TRBJ2-7
d_call: TRBD1
clone_size: .
v_call: TRBV28
cdr3_aa: CASRLGTGPMQYF
cdr3_nt: TGTGCCAGCAGACTCGGGACAGGGCCGATGCAGTACTTC

j_call: TRBJ1-2
d_call: .
clone_size: .
v_call: TRBV5-4
cdr3_aa: CASSLERGDLRGYTF
cdr3_nt: TGTGCCAGCAGCTTGGAGCGGGGGGACTTGAGAGGCTACACCTTC

j_call: TRBJ2-7
d_call: TRBD1
clone_size: .
v_call: TRBV5-6
cdr3_aa: CASSQGAYYEQYF
cdr3_nt: TGTGCCAGCAGCCAGGGGGCCTACTACGAGCAGTACTTC

j_call: TRBJ2-7
d_call: .
clone_size: .
v_call: TRBV28
cdr3_aa: CASSLAAGGDYEQYF
cdr3_nt: TGTGCCAGCAGTTTAGCGGCAGGTGGGGACTACGAGCAGTACTTC

j_call: TRBJ1-4
d_call: .
clone_size: .
v_call: TRBV6-2/TRBV6-3
cdr3_aa: CASSPEFLAQKLFF
cdr3_nt: TGTGCCAGCAGCCCGGAGTTCCTGGCCCAAAAACTGTTTTTT

j_call: TRBJ2-1
d_call: TRBD2
clone_size: .
v_call: TRBV7-2
cdr3_aa: CASSFGGRAYNEQFF
cdr3_nt: TGTGCCAGCAGCTTCGGGGGGAGAGCTTACAATGAGCAGTTCTTC

j_call: TRBJ2-7
d_call: .
clone_size: .
v_call: TRBV19
cdr3_aa: CASSMGGWTPYEQYF
cdr3_nt: TGTGCCAGTAGTATGGGTGGCTGGACACCCTACGAGCAGTACTTC

j_call: TRBJ1-2
d_call: TRBD1
clone_size: .
v_call: TRBV11-2
cdr3_aa: CASSRGTGARGYTF
cdr3_nt: TGTGCCAGCAGCCGCGGGACAGGGGCTCGTGGCTACACCTTC

j_call: TRBJ2-1
d_call: TRBD2
clone_size: .
v_call: TRBV9
cdr3_aa: CASSVASGLARGWQFF
cdr3_nt: TGTGCCAGCAGCGTAGCCTCCGGACTAGCCCGTGGTTGGCAGTTCTTC

j_call: TRBJ1-5
d_call: .
clone_size: .
v_call: TRBV28
cdr3_aa: CASSLQGNQPQHF
cdr3_nt: TGTGCCAGCAGTCTACAGGGCAATCAGCCCCAGCATTTT

j_call: TRBJ1-3
d_call: .
clone_size: .
v_call: TRBV15
cdr3_aa: CATSRDRTDSGNTIYF
cdr3_nt: TGTGCCACCAGCAGAGATAGGACGGATTCTGGAAACACCATATATTTT

j_call: TRBJ2-1
d_call: TRBD2
clone_size: .
v_call: TRBV10-2
cdr3_aa: CATTSGIYNEQFF
cdr3_nt: TGCGCCACGACTAGCGGGATCTACAATGAGCAGTTCTTC

j_call: TRBJ1-2
d_call: .
clone_size: .
v_call: TRBV28
cdr3_aa: CASSTRSAVYGYTF
cdr3_nt: TGTGCCAGCAGCACCCGGAGCGCAGTCTATGGCTACACCTTC

j_call: TRBJ1-1
d_call: .
clone_size: .
v_call: TRBV3-1/TRBV3-2
cdr3_aa: CASSQVSREAFF
cdr3_nt: TGTGCCAGCAGCCAAGTCTCCCGTGAAGCTTTCTTT

j_call: TRBJ2-5
d_call: TRBD2
clone_size: .
v_call: TRBV27
cdr3_aa: CASSLGEGRGETQYF
cdr3_nt: TGTGCCAGCAGTTTGGGGGAGGGCCGGGGAGAGACCCAGTACTTC

j_call: TRBJ1-4
d_call: .
clone_size: .
v_call: TRBV28
cdr3_aa: CASSFTARGEKLFF
cdr3_nt: TGTGCCAGCAGTTTTACGGCGCGGGGGGAAAAACTGTTTTTT

j_call: TRBJ2-1
d_call: TRBD2
clone_size: .
v_call: TRBV4-1
cdr3_aa: CASSSGTSGSYNEQFF
cdr3_nt: TGCGCCAGCAGCTCCGGGACTAGCGGGTCCTACAATGAGCAGTTCTTC

j_call: TRBJ2-7
d_call: .
clone_size: .
v_call: TRBV19
cdr3_aa: CASSLDRAGYEQYF
cdr3_nt: TGTGCCAGTAGTCTTGACAGAGCAGGCTACGAGCAGTACTTC

j_call: TRBJ2-1
d_call: TRBD2
clone_size: .
v_call: TRBV7-9
cdr3_aa: CASSLIVAGDGEQFF
cdr3_nt: TGTGCCAGCAGCTTGATAGTAGCGGGAGATGGTGAGCAGTTCTTC

j_call: TRBJ1-2
d_call: .
clone_size: .
v_call: TRBV28
cdr3_aa: CASSPQGDYGYTF
cdr3_nt: TGTGCCAGCAGTCCTCAGGGAGACTATGGCTACACCTTC

j_call: TRBJ1-6
d_call: .
clone_size: .
v_call: TRBV6-1
cdr3_aa: CASSEPADHLYSPLHF
cdr3_nt: TGTGCCAGCAGTGAACCGGCAGACCACCTGTATTCACCCCTCCACTTT

j_call: TRBJ2-7
d_call: TRBD2
clone_size: .
v_call: TRBV7-7
cdr3_aa: CASSLGVTAAGDEQYF
cdr3_nt: TGTGCCAGCAGCCTAGGGGTTACGGCGGCGGGGGACGAGCAGTACTTC

j_call: TRBJ2-2
d_call: TRBD2
clone_size: .
v_call: TRBV4-1
cdr3_aa: CASSPGTSGSLGGELFF
cdr3_nt: TGCGCCAGCAGCCCCGGGACTAGCGGGAGTTTGGGCGGGGAGCTGTTTTTT

j_call: TRBJ1-2
d_call: TRBD1
clone_size: .
v_call: TRBV5-1
cdr3_aa: CASSPGQGAGGYTF
cdr3_nt: TGCGCCAGCAGCCCAGGACAGGGGGCGGGTGGCTACACCTTC

j_call: TRBJ2-7
d_call: .
clone_size: .
v_call: TRBV6-2/TRBV6-3
cdr3_aa: CASSLGLLSEQYF
cdr3_nt: TGTGCCAGCAGCCTCGGACTCCTCAGCGAGCAGTACTTC

j_call: TRBJ2-1
d_call: .
clone_size: .
v_call: TRBV7-3
cdr3_aa: CASSLGGAGLYNEQFF
cdr3_nt: TGTGCCAGCAGCTTAGGAGGGGCGGGCCTCTACAATGAGCAGTTCTTC

j_call: TRBJ1-3
d_call: TRBD1
clone_size: .
v_call: TRBV28
cdr3_aa: CASRTSGTGSGNTIYF
cdr3_nt: TGTGCCAGCAGGACTTCGGGGACAGGCTCTGGAAACACCATATATTTT

j_call: TRBJ1-2
d_call: .
clone_size: once
v_call: TRBV7-9
cdr3_aa: CASSLATEGYGYTF
cdr3_nt: TGTGCCAGCAGCTTAGCAACGGAGGGCTATGGCTACACCTTC

j_call: TRBJ2-1
d_call: TRBD2
clone_size: .
v_call: TRBV7-3
cdr3_aa: CASSRTSGYEQFF
cdr3_nt: TGTGCCAGCAGTCGGACTAGCGGCTATGAGCAGTTCTTC

j_call: TRBJ2-7
d_call: .
clone_size: .
v_call: TRBV11-3
cdr3_aa: CASSFQRPYEQYF
cdr3_nt: TGTGCCAGCAGCTTCCAGCGGCCCTACGAGCAGTACTTC

j_call: TRBJ1-4
d_call: TRBD1
clone_size: .
v_call: TRBV7-9
cdr3_aa: CASSWIGGGEKLFF
cdr3_nt: TGTGCCAGCAGCTGGATAGGGGGCGGTGAAAAACTGTTTTTT

j_call: TRBJ1-3
d_call: .
clone_size: .
v_call: TRBV6-1
cdr3_aa: CASSEQGSGNTIYF
cdr3_nt: TGTGCCAGCAGTGAACAAGGGTCTGGAAACACCATATATTTT

j_call: TRBJ2-7
d_call: TRBD1
clone_size: .
v_call: TRBV6-5
cdr3_aa: CASSYGEGRTGEYF
cdr3_nt: TGTGCCAGCAGTTACGGAGAGGGTAGGACAGGGGAGTACTTC

j_call: TRBJ2-2
d_call: TRBD2
clone_size: few
v_call: TRBV9
cdr3_aa: CASSAPRASGTGELFF
cdr3_nt: TGTGCCAGCAGCGCCCCCCGGGCTAGCGGAACCGGGGAGCTGTTTTTT

j_call: TRBJ2-1
d_call: TRBD2
clone_size: .
v_call: TRBV4-3
cdr3_aa: CASSRGLAGVMDEQFF
cdr3_nt: TGCGCCAGCAGCCGCGGACTAGCGGGAGTTATGGATGAGCAGTTCTTC

j_call: TRBJ1-1
d_call: .
clone_size: .
v_call: TRBV28
cdr3_aa: CASSFARGVFSPFF
cdr3_nt: TGTGCCAGCAGTTTCGCCCGGGGAGTATTTTCCCCTTTCTTT

j_call: TRBJ2-3
d_call: TRBD2
clone_size: .
v_call: TRBV7-3
cdr3_aa: CASSLTAGLAGSDTQYF
cdr3_nt: TGTGCCAGCAGCTTAACGGCGGGACTAGCGGGTTCAGATACGCAGTATTTT

j_call: TRBJ2-5
d_call: .
clone_size: .
v_call: TRBV11-2
cdr3_aa: CASSFTSETQYF
cdr3_nt: TGTGCCAGCAGCTTTACGTCGGAGACCCAGTACTTC

j_call: TRBJ2-1
d_call: TRBD2
clone_size: .
v_call: TRBV3-1/TRBV3-2
cdr3_aa: CASSQDLAGAGANEQFF
cdr3_nt: TGTGCCAGCAGCCAAGATCTAGCGGGAGCGGGAGCCAATGAGCAGTTCTTC

j_call: TRBJ1-1
d_call: .
clone_size: .
v_call: TRBV5-1
cdr3_aa: CASSFLREDTEAFF
cdr3_nt: TGCGCCAGCAGCTTCCTTCGGGAGGACACTGAAGCTTTCTTT

j_call: TRBJ2-7
d_call: .
clone_size: few
v_call: TRBV6-5
cdr3_aa: CASTHAETSYEQYF
cdr3_nt: TGTGCCAGCACCCACGCTGAAACCTCCTACGAGCAGTACTTC

j_call: TRBJ2-2
d_call: TRBD1
clone_size: .
v_call: TRBV5-1
cdr3_aa: CASSQGQLNTGELFF
cdr3_nt: TGCGCCAGCAGCCAGGGACAGCTGAACACCGGGGAGCTGTTTTTT